This TCR beta chain stems from a study of T cells in localized non-small cell lung cancer. Study results and limitations: Longer overall survival was linked to higher blood T cell density.

This clone was recorded at least ten times. The antigen remains undetermined. The ends lost 5 bases at V and 2 bases at J; junction bases unmatched: 4. The CDR3 is 16 residues long. Germline CDR1 and CDR2: SEHNR and FQNEAQ (reference sequence). Sequencing was performed with immunoSEQ multiplex PCR; in TCRdb, only in-frame clones are kept and a portion is missing. This table holds 100,000 to 150,000 clones, more than 80% found once. V gene TRBV7-9 combines with J gene TRBJ2-2; TRBD2 agrees at 11 bases. This clonotype originated in a female donor older than 55 with stage I lung adenocarcinoma. Sequenced here: peripheral blood, sampled before any cancer treatment. The CDR3 DNA reads as TGTGCCAGCAGCACAACTAGCGGGAGTAACACCGGGGAGCTGTTTTTT. Its translation: CASSTTSGSNTGELFF.